This entry lists 17 T cell receptor beta chains sequenced from one sample in a study of T cell repertoires in cytomegalovirus infection. Using its own MiXCR run on the reads, TCRdb lists one record per CDR3 protein. Among 400,000 or so distinct CDR3 sequences listed, roughly 20% were seen once. The sequenced sample consisted of PBMCs. Receptor source: a human donor in good health (CMV status not recorded). Some clones in this sample may be carry-over from other donors' samples.

The chain carries TRBV15 and TRBJ2-3; no definite D call. The ends were cut back, 4 bases at V and 1 base at J, with 21 bases in the middle. The germline V gene has CDR1 LNHNV and CDR2 YYDKDF (reference sequence). The CDR3 has 18 residues. CDR3 amino acids: CATSKTPNGRYRTDTQYF. CDR3 bases: TGTGCCACCAGCAAAACCCCGAACGGGCGGTACCGCACAGATACGCAGTATTTT.

A few counts support this clonotype. This rearrangement joins TRBV20-1 to TRBJ1-1; tentative D call: TRBD1 (5 bases). V lost 0 bases and J lost 7, with 15 bases in between. CDR1 DFQATT and CDR2 SNEGSKA come from the germline V gene (reference sequence). This CDR3 region has 14 residues. CDR3 DNA: TGCAGTGCTAGAGATCTTGGACAAAGGTATGAAGCTTTCTTT. Residues: CSARDLGQRYEAFF.

This clonotype showed up many times. The chain carries TRBV27 and TRBJ1-5; D remains ambiguous. The ends were cut back, 6 bases at V and 11 bases at J, with 17 bases in the middle. CDR1 and CDR2 from the germline V gene are MNHEY and SMNVEV (reference sequence). The CDR3 loop spans 13 amino acids. The CDR3 nucleotides are TGTGCCAGCAGGAGGTCGGATTCGCGCGCCCAGCATTTT. Its protein is CASRRSDSRAQHF.

The chain is built from TRBV12-3 or TRBV12-4 and TRBJ2-1, with a tentative D call TRBD1 (6 bases). Trimming shortened V by 7 bases and J by 8 bases, and 18 bases separated the two germline ends. The CDR3 sequence is 14 residues long. This CDR3 reads CASTRGRGSYEQFF. In DNA form, the CDR3 reads TGTGCCAGCACTCGAGGTAGGGGGTCATATGAGCAGTTCTTC.

The chain carries TRBV15 and TRBJ1-2; 7 nucleotides agree with TRBD1. The CDR3 length is 16 residues. Germline V gene sequence: CDR1 LNHNV, CDR2 YYDKDF (reference sequence). After removal of 4 bases from V and 0 bases from J, the junction contained 8 bases not matched to a gene. Here the CDR3 reads CATSTTGFKANYGYTF. The CDR3 region has the DNA TGTGCCACCAGCACGACAGGGTTTAAGGCTAACTATGGCTACACCTTC.

This clonotype was found a few times. The rearrangement joins TRBV20-1 to TRBJ2-5, with D unclear. The germline gives CDR1 DFQATT, CDR2 SNEGSKA (reference sequence). CDR3 size: 14 residues. Deletions cut 4 bases from V and 2 bases from J, with 14 bases between. CDR3 loop: CSAISHRDQETQYF. The CDR3 nucleotides read TGCAGTGCTATCAGCCACCGAGATCAAGAGACCCAGTACTTC.

The V call is TRBV20-1, the J call TRBJ2-1; D tentatively reads TRBD1 or TRBD2 (5 bases each). With 6 bases removed from V and 3 bases from J, the gap between germline ends came to 18 bases. This CDR3 contains 15 residues. Germline V CDR1 and CDR2: DFQATT, SNEGSKA (reference sequence). CDR3 region: CSASGSSGLYNEQFF. The CDR3, as DNA: TGCAGTGCAAGCGGCTCTTCGGGGCTCTACAATGAGCAGTTCTTC.

This sequence joins TRBV7-7 and TRBJ2-1; D remains ambiguous. V lost 5 bases to trimming and J lost 1 base, with 12 bases between them. CDR1 and CDR2 from the germline V gene are SSHAT and FNYEAQ (reference sequence). The CDR3 spans 15 residues. This CDR3 reads CASSPSRTSYNEQFF. CDR3 nucleotide sequence: TGTGCCAGCAGCCCATCGAGGACGTCCTACAATGAGCAGTTCTTC.

This clonotype has a count of ten or more. The chain combines TRBV7-2 with TRBJ2-4, with TRBD2 matching 9 bases. The germline CDR1 and CDR2 sequences are SGHTA and FQGNSA. The ends lost 8 bases at V and 4 bases at J; junction bases unmatched: 18. The CDR3 consists of 18 residues. The CDR3 bases are TGTGCCAGCTCCTCTGCGGGAGGGCCCTTTCGAGCAAAAAACATTCAGTACTTC. Translated: CASSSAGGPFRAKNIQYF.

This clonotype turned up a few times. The V and J genes are TRBV5-4 and TRBJ2-7; TRBD2 agrees at 14 bases. Germline CDR1 and CDR2: SGHNT and YYREEE (reference sequence). This CDR3 is built from 15 residues. V gave up 3 bases and J gave up 7 bases; unmatched junction bases: 6. The CDR3 bases are TGTGCCAGCAGCTGGACTAGCGGGGGGACGGGGGAGCAGTACTTC. Amino acid sequence: CASSWTSGGTGEQYF.

The chain links TRBV20-1 to TRBJ2-7; D is undetermined. Germline V gene lookup returns CDR1 DFQATT and CDR2 SNEGSKA (reference sequence). With 3 bases removed from V and 0 bases from J, the gap between germline ends came to 12 bases. The CDR3 loop spans 14 amino acids. CDR3 sequence reads: CSARDVRSSYEQYF. The CDR3 DNA follows: TGCAGTGCTAGGGACGTTAGAAGCTCCTACGAGCAGTACTTC.

A few counts support this clonotype. The chain recombines TRBV27 with TRBJ1-6; 10 bases agree with TRBD1. Germline V gene lookup returns CDR1 MNHEY and CDR2 SMNVEV (reference sequence). Trimming removed 0 bases from V and 9 bases from J; junction bases left unmatched: 2. This CDR3 comprises 15 residues. The CDR3 sequence is CASSLSGTGASPLHF. The DNA of the CDR3 is TGTGCCAGCAGTTTATCAGGGACAGGGGCTTCACCCCTCCACTTT.

The rearrangement links TRBV15 to TRBJ2-7, with 8 bases matching TRBD2. Germline V gene lookup returns CDR1 LNHNV and CDR2 YYDKDF (reference sequence). V lost 8 bases, J lost 2 bases, and 11 bases stayed unmatched. The CDR3 extends over 15 amino acids. The CDR3 DNA sequence: TGTGCCACCTCTCAGGGTGGCGGGGGGACCTACGAGCAGTACTTC. This encodes CATSQGGGGTYEQYF.

The chain is built from TRBV12-3 or TRBV12-4 and TRBJ2-1; perhaps TRBD2 as D (5 bases). The length of the CDR3 is 15 residues. The V end lost 2 bases, the J end lost 4 bases, and 12 bases lay between the germline ends. CDR3 DNA: TGTGCCAGCAGTTTACTCCCCGGGGATTACAATGAGCAGTTCTTC. Translation: CASSLLPGDYNEQFF.

The chain is built from TRBV20-1 and TRBJ1-5, with 7 bases identical to TRBD1. This CDR3 is built from 15 residues. Germline CDR1 is DFQATT and CDR2 is SNEGSKA (reference sequence). The V gene end was trimmed by 1 base and the J gene end by 6 bases; junction bases not matched to a gene: 9. CDR3 coding DNA: TGCAGTGCTAGAGGGATAGGGGGCGCGGGTCAGCCCCAGCATTTT. This sequence encodes CSARGIGGAGQPQHF.

This clonotype was observed many times. The chain links TRBV7-6 to TRBJ2-1, with D perhaps TRBD2 (6 bases). The CDR3 contains 13 residues. With 0 bases removed from V and 9 bases from J, the gap between germline ends came to 9 bases. The germline V gene has CDR1 SGHVS and CDR2 FNYEAQ. CDR3 nucleotides: TGTGCCAGCAGCTTAGCGGAGGGGCTTGAGCAGTTCTTC. Translating gives CASSLAEGLEQFF.

V gene TRBV12-3 or TRBV12-4 combines with J gene TRBJ1-3; D possibly corresponds to TRBD1 (6 bases). The CDR3 loop spans 18 amino acids. V was shortened by 7 bases and J by 0 bases, with 22 bases between the two germline ends. This CDR3 is CASTKTGQSFSSGNTIYF. In DNA, the CDR3 is TGTGCCAGCACTAAAACGGGACAAAGCTTTTCCTCTGGAAACACCATATATTTT.